These 29 T cell receptor beta chains came from one sample sequenced in a study of blood T cell repertoires in COVID-19. Sequenced by immunoSEQ multiplex PCR; TCRdb stores in-frame clones only, minus some. This table holds roughly 480,000 clones, 89% found once. Specimen: peripheral blood. Receptor source: a man younger than 30 with COVID-19, enrolled during active disease.

The rearrangement uses TRBV2 and TRBJ1-1; no clear D. The CDR3 contains 12 residues. V shed 7 bases and J shed 4 bases, with 10 bases lying between them. Germline V gives CDR1 SNHLY, CDR2 FYNNEI. The CDR3 here is CASTVAGTEAFF. The CDR3 DNA follows: TGTGCCAGCACGGTTGCGGGCACTGAAGCTTTCTTT.

The rearrangement joins TRBV10-1 to TRBJ2-2, with 13 bases aligning to TRBD2. The V and J ends lost 8 bases and 3 bases, in that order; junction bases with no gene match: 9. The CDR3 has 17 amino acids. The germline gives CDR1 WNHNN, CDR2 SYGVQD (reference sequence). The CDR3 DNA is TGCGCCAGCGCCCCACTAGCGGGGGGGCGGGACACCGGGGAGCTGTTTTTT. Its protein product is CASAPLAGGRDTGELFF.

V is TRBV5-1 and J is TRBJ1-1, with 7 nucleotides matching TRBD1. Germline CDR1 is SGHRS and CDR2 is YFSETQ. The CDR3 loop spans 15 amino acids. The junction had 5 bases not matched to a gene; V was cut back by 3 bases and J by 0 bases. CDR3: CASSWGTVMNTEAFF. The CDR3 DNA follows: TGCGCCAGCAGCTGGGGGACAGTTATGAACACTGAAGCTTTCTTT.

The gene calls are TRBV7-9 and TRBJ2-1; 13 positions match TRBD2. Germline CDR1 reads SEHNR; CDR2 reads FQNEAQ (reference sequence). The V gene end was trimmed by 5 bases and the J gene end by 9 bases; junction bases not matched to a gene: 10. This CDR3 has 16 amino acids. Here the CDR3 reads CASSRSTSGGAGEQFF. The CDR3 DNA reads as TGTGCCAGCAGCCGTTCAACTAGCGGGGGGGCCGGTGAGCAGTTCTTC.

The chain couples TRBV10-3 to TRBJ1-1, with a weak D call TRBD1 (5 bases). Trimming pared 6 bases from V and 0 bases from J, leaving 8 bases between. CDR3 size: 13 residues. CDR1 is ENHRY, CDR2 SYGVKD, per germline. The DNA for the CDR3 is TGTGCCATCAGGGGGCTAATGAACACTGAAGCTTTCTTT. This codes for CAIRGLMNTEAFF.

About this clone itself: Other DNA sequences within the sample encode an identical CDR3. CDR3 sequence: CASSVAGTGELFF. In DNA form, the CDR3 reads TGTGCCAGCAGCGTAGCCGGCACCGGGGAGCTGTTTTTT. The V and J genes are TRBV9 and TRBJ2-2, with unresolved D. V shed 0 bases and J shed 4 bases, with 4 bases lying between them. Germline V lookup: CDR1 SGDLS, CDR2 YYNGEE. The CDR3 consists of 13 residues.

This chain links TRBV13 with TRBJ2-1; TRBD2 agrees at 8 bases. Per the germline V gene, CDR1 is PRHDT and CDR2 is FYEKMQ (reference sequence). Unmatched junction bases numbered 8, after V lost 2 bases and J lost 5 bases. This CDR3 contains 16 residues. The DNA of the CDR3 is TGTGCCAGCAGCTTAAGCGGGAGCTTGTATAACAATGAGCAGTTCTTC. It translates to CASSLSGSLYNNEQFF.

This clone is a singleton in its sample. The rearrangement joins TRBV7-6 to TRBJ1-1; no reliable D call. Germline values: CDR1 SGHVS, CDR2 FNYEAQ. The CDR3 loop spans 13 amino acids. V was clipped by 5 bases and J by 1 base, with 8 bases between them. The CDR3 protein is CASSHVENTEAFF. The CDR3 nucleotides are TGTGCCAGCAGCCATGTAGAGAACACTGAAGCTTTCTTT.

This clone was picked up one time. This chain connects TRBV27 to TRBJ2-7; TRBD1 matches 10 bases. The trim removed 5 bases at V and 3 bases at J, leaving 4 bases unmatched. This CDR3 region has 14 residues. CDR1 MNHEY and CDR2 SMNVEV come from the germline V gene (reference sequence). The CDR3 spells CASSLGQGYYEQYF. In DNA form, the CDR3 reads TGTGCCAGCAGTCTGGGACAGGGGTACTACGAGCAGTACTTC.

This chain connects TRBV18 to TRBJ2-3; D not certain. The V gene's germline CDR1 is KGHSH and CDR2 LQKENI. CDR3 size: 12 residues. The V end lost 1 base, the J end lost 6 bases, and 5 bases lay between the germline ends. Written as DNA, the CDR3 is TGTGCCAGCTCACCACTCGTCGATACGCAGTATTTT. Translated: CASSPLVDTQYF.

The V call is TRBV5-6, the J call TRBJ1-5, with D tentatively TRBD1 (6 bases). Germline values: CDR1 SGHDT, CDR2 YYEEEE. The CDR3 totals 18 residues. Trimming removed 0 bases at V and 4 bases at J, with 20 bases between. The CDR3 DNA reads as TGTGCCAGCAGCTTGGGCGGTGCGGGGGCGCCAAGAAATCAGCCCCAGCATTTT. This sequence encodes CASSLGGAGAPRNQPQHF.

The chain couples TRBV19 to TRBJ2-2; 11 bases align to TRBD2. This CDR3 is 16 amino acids long. V lost 6 bases and J lost 6; bases outside the gene matches: 9. Germline CDR1 and CDR2: LNHDA and SQIVND (reference sequence). As DNA, the CDR3 is TGTGCCAGTAGCCGACAGCTAGCGGGGGGCCCCGGGGAGCTGTTTTTT. Translated: CASSRQLAGGPGELFF.

About this clone: This is likely a read error, given that the CDR3 carries no conserved phenylalanine or tryptophan at its end. Because the CDR3's place on the DNA is in doubt, the DNA is left out and the CDR3 is given as listed by TCRdb. The chain combines TRBV7-9 with TRBJ1-1. Germline CDR1 and CDR2: SEHNR and FQNEAQ (reference sequence). The CDR3 sequence runs 12 residues, both termini included. CDR3 amino acids: CASSLSEGTALL.

J is TRBJ2-7 and V is TRBV4-1; maybe TRBD1 (6 bases). CDR3 size: 15 residues. Germline loops: CDR1 MGHRA, CDR2 YSYEKL. Trimming took 6 bases from V and 2 from J, leaving 17 bases between them. The CDR3 DNA reads TGCGCCAGCAGGGGGGCAATACGAGGGACCTACGAGCAGTACTTC. The encoded protein is CASRGAIRGTYEQYF.

This clone was seen only once. The chain employs TRBV9 and TRBJ2-1; 9 bases map to TRBD1. With V trimmed by 6 bases and J by 0 bases, 13 bases remained unmatched. From germline, CDR1 is SGDLS and CDR2 YYNGEE. The CDR3 consists of 18 residues. The CDR3 sequence: CASKTRDRVYNSYNEQFF. DNA of the CDR3: TGTGCCAGCAAAACTCGGGACAGGGTCTATAACTCCTACAATGAGCAGTTCTTC.

In regard to this clone: Other DNA sequences in the same sample also yield this CDR3. The J gene is TRBJ2-7, the V gene TRBV27; 8 positions match TRBD1. CDR1 and CDR2 (germline): MNHEY, SMNVEV (reference sequence). Unmatched junction bases numbered 4, after V lost 2 bases and J lost 4 bases. The CDR3 extends over 14 amino acids. The CDR3 coding sequence is TGTGCCAGCAGTTTAGGGCAGGGGGCTTACGAGCAGTACTTC. Translating it yields CASSLGQGAYEQYF.

The chain uses TRBV2 and TRBJ1-1; D ambiguous. The CDR3 contains 14 residues. Trimming stripped 4 bases from V and 0 bases from J, with 9 bases between. Germline lookup yields CDR1 SNHLY and CDR2 FYNNEI. This CDR3 reads CASSARHLNTEAFF. CDR3 sequence (DNA): TGTGCCAGCAGTGCGAGGCACCTGAACACTGAAGCTTTCTTT.

The J gene is TRBJ2-6, the V gene TRBV9; D gene uncertain. V was cut by 3 bases and J by 1 base, with 5 bases left in between. The CDR3 is 14 residues long. CDR1 is SGDLS, CDR2 YYNGEE, per germline. CDR3 in DNA: TGTGCCAGCAGCGCTGTGTCTGGGGCCAACGTCCTGACTTTC. Translated: CASSAVSGANVLTF. The full variable domain, with the rest looked up from reference TRBV9 and TRBJ2-6, is DSGVTQTPKHLITATGQRVTLRCSPRSGDLSVYWYQQSLDQGLQFLIQYYNGEERAKGNILERFSAQQFPDLHSELNLSSLELGDSALYFCASSAVSGANVLTFGAGSRLTVL.

V usage is TRBV7-2 and J usage is TRBJ2-5; 12 bases map to TRBD2. Trimming at V came to 5 bases and at J to 8 bases, leaving 6 bases not matched to a gene. CDR1 SGHTA and CDR2 FQGNSA come from the germline V gene. The CDR3 extends over 14 amino acids. The CDR3 nucleotides are TGTGCCAGCAGCCCGGGACTAGCGGGTGCTACCCAGTACTTC. Protein: CASSPGLAGATQYF.

The chain combines TRBV12-3 or TRBV12-4 with TRBJ2-1, with a possible D match to TRBD1 (6 bases). The V gene lost 6 bases and the J gene lost 7 bases, with 10 bases spanning the gap. The CDR3 spans 12 residues. DNA of the CDR3: TGTGCCAGCAGCCATAGGGGGAATGAGCAGTTCTTC. Its protein is CASSHRGNEQFF.

This chain connects TRBV3-1 (or the pseudogene TRBV3-2) to TRBJ2-3; tentatively, D is TRBD2 (5 bases). This CDR3 has 15 residues. The germline V gene has CDR1 LGHDT and CDR2 YNNKEL (reference sequence). Trimming stripped 0 bases from V and 3 bases from J, with 10 bases between. The CDR3 reads CASSQDPAGTDTQYF. The DNA for the CDR3 is TGTGCCAGCAGCCAAGACCCGGCGGGTACAGATACGCAGTATTTT.

This chain links TRBV6-5 with TRBJ1-6; D is perhaps TRBD1 (5 bases). From germline, CDR1 is MNHEY and CDR2 SVGAGI. This CDR3 has 14 amino acids. The ends were cut back, 6 bases at V and 10 bases at J, with 16 bases in the middle. CDR3 sequence (DNA): TGTGCCAGCAGGGGGCCCCCTGAAACCTCACCCCTCCACTTT. Protein product: CASRGPPETSPLHF.

The CDR3 nucleotides are TGTGCCAGCAGCTCGATGTCGACAGTCTCCTACAATGAGCAGTTCTTC. The encoded protein is CASSSMSTVSYNEQFF. J is TRBJ2-1 and V is TRBV5-4, with a tentative D call TRBD1 (5 bases). This CDR3 is built from 16 residues. The germline V gene encodes CDR1 SGHNT and CDR2 YYREEE (reference sequence). V dropped 3 bases and J dropped 0 bases, with 13 bases sitting between them.

CDR3 protein: CASSFSGNYGYTF. In DNA form, the CDR3 reads TGTGCCAGCAGTTTCTCAGGGAACTATGGCTACACCTTC. This chain uses TRBV12-3 or TRBV12-4 with TRBJ1-2, with a tentative D call TRBD1 (5 bases). The V gene lost 3 bases and the J gene lost 2 bases, with 7 bases spanning the gap. The CDR3 has 13 amino acids.

This rearrangement joins TRBV12-3 or TRBV12-4 to TRBJ1-1; the D is unclear. Trimming took 3 bases from V and 7 from J, leaving 12 bases between them. The length of the CDR3 is 13 residues. CDR3 coding DNA: TGTGCCAGCAGTTTGGGAGTGTACGGTGAAGCTTTCTTT. Translation gives CASSLGVYGEAFF.

V gene TRBV7-6 combines with J gene TRBJ2-7; 14 nucleotides line up with TRBD2. Germline V gene data show CDR1 as SGHVS and CDR2 as FNYEAQ. This CDR3 is 17 amino acids long. V was clipped by 4 bases and J by 0 bases; unmatched bases: 5. CDR3: CASSSGTSGGLSYEQYF. Here the CDR3 DNA reads TGTGCCAGCAGCTCTGGGACTAGCGGGGGACTCTCCTACGAGCAGTACTTC.

V and J are TRBV10-3 and TRBJ2-1, with TRBD2 matching over 11 bases. Trimming at V came to 6 bases and at J to 8 bases, leaving 6 bases not matched to a gene. Germline assignment: CDR1 ENHRY and CDR2 SYGVKD. The CDR3 has 14 amino acids. The DNA for the CDR3 is TGTGCCATCAGGAAACTAGCGGGAGAAGATGAGCAGTTCTTC. Encoded protein: CAIRKLAGEDEQFF.

The chain links TRBV6-5 to TRBJ2-7; tentatively, D is TRBD1 (6 bases). The CDR3 covers 13 residues. Germline V gives CDR1 MNHEY, CDR2 SVGAGI. Trimming pared 6 bases from V and 6 bases from J, leaving 15 bases between. Here the CDR3 DNA reads TGTGCCAGCAGCGGGCAGGGGTCCCCCGAGCAGTACTTC. Translation gives CASSGQGSPEQYF.

V gene TRBV19 combines with J gene TRBJ1-1; maybe TRBD1 (6 bases). The CDR3 is made up of 13 amino acids. Between the trimmed V and J ends, which lost 5 bases and 2 bases, there was a span of 9 bases. Germline-derived CDR1 and CDR2 are LNHDA and SQIVND (reference sequence). The DNA of the CDR3 is TGTGCCAGTAGTCAGGGGAAAAACACTGAAGCTTTCTTT. This translates into CASSQGKNTEAFF.